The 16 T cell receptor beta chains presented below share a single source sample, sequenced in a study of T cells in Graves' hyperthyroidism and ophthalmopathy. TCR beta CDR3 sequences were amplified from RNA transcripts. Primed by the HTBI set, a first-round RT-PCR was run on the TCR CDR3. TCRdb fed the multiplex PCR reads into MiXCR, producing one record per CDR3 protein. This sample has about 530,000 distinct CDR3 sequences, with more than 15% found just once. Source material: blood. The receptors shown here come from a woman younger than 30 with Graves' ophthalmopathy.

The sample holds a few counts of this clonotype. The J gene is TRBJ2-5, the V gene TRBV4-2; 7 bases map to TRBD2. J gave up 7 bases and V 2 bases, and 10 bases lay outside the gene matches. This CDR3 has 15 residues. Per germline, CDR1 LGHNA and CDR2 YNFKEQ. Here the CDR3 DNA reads TGTGCCAGCAGCCAAAACCGGGACTACCCGCGGACCCAGTACTTC. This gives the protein CASSQNRDYPRTQYF.

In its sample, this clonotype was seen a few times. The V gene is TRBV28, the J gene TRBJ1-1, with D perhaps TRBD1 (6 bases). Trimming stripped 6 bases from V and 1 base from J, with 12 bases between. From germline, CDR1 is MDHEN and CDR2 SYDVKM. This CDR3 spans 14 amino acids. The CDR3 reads CASSPARGNTEAFF. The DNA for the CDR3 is TGTGCCAGCAGCCCAGCCAGGGGGAACACTGAAGCTTTCTTT.

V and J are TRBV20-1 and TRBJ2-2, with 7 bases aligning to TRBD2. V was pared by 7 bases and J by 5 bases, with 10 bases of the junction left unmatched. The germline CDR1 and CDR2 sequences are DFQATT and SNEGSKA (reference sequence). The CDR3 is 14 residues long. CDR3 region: CSVRRGGDTGELFF. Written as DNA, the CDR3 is TGCAGTGTAAGGCGCGGGGGTGATACCGGGGAGCTGTTTTTT.

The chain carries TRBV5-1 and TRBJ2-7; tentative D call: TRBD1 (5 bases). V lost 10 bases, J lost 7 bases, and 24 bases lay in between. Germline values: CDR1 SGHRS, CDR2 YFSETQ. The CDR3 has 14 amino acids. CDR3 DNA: TGCGCCTCCTCGGGCAGTTCAGGGTATGGGGAGCAGTACTTC. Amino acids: CASSGSSGYGEQYF.

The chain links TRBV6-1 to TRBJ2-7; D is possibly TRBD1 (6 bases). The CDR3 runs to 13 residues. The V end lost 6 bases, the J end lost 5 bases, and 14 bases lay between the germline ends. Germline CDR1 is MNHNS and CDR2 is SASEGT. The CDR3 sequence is CASRPTGNNEQYF. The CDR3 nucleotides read TGTGCCAGCAGACCAACAGGGAACAACGAGCAGTACTTC.

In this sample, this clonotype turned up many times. The DNA for the CDR3 is TGTGCCAGCAGTTTAACCCAGGGACCTGGAAACACCATATATTTT. Its protein is CASSLTQGPGNTIYF. This chain links TRBV27 with TRBJ1-3, with a tentative D call TRBD1 (5 bases). The length of the CDR3 is 15 residues. Germline values: CDR1 MNHEY, CDR2 SMNVEV (reference sequence). V lost 2 bases to trimming and J lost 2 bases, with 10 bases between them.

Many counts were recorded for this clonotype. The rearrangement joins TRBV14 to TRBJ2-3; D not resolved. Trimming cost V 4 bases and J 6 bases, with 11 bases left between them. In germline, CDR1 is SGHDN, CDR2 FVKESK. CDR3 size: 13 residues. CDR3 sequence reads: CASSLSGMDTQYF. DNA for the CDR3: TGTGCCAGCAGCCTTAGTGGGATGGATACGCAGTATTTT.

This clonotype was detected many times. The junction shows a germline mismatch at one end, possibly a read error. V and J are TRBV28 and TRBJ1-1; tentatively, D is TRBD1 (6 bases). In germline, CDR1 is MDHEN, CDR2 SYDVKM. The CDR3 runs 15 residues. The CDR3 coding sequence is TGTGCCAACAGTTTATTGGGACAAAAGAACACTGAAGCTTTCTTT. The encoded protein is CANSLLGQKNTEAFF.

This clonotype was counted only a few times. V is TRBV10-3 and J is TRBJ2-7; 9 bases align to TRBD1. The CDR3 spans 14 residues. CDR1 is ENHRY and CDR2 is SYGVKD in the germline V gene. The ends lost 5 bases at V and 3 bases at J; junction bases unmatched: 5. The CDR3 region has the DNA TGTGCCATCAGTCCAAGGACAGGGGACTACGAGCAGTACTTC. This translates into CAISPRTGDYEQYF.

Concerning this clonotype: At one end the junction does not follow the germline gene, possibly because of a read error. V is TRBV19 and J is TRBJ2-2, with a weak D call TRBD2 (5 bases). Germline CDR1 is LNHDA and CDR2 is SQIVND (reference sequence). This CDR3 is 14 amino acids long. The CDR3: CASSIEGSTGKLFF. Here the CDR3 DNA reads TGTGCCAGTAGTATAGAAGGGAGCACCGGGAAGCTGTTTTTT.

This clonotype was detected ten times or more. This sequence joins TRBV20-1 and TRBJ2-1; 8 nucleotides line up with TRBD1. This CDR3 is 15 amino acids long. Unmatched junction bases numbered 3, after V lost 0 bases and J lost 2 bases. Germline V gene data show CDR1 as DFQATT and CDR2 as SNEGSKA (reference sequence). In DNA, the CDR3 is TGCAGTGCTAGAGAAAAACAGGGGGCCTACAATGAGCAGTTCTTC. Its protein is CSAREKQGAYNEQFF.

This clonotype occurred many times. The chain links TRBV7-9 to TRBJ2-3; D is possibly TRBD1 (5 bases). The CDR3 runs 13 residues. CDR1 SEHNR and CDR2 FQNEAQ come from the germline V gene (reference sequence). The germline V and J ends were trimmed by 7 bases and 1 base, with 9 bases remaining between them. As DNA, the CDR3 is TGTGCCAGCATCCTCAGGGGCACAGATACGCAGTATTTT. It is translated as CASILRGTDTQYF.

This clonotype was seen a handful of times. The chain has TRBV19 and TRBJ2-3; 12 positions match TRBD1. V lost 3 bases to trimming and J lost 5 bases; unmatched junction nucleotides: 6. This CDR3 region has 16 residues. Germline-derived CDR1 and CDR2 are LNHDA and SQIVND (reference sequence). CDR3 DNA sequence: TGTGCCAGTAGTATGGGGGACAGGGGGCGAATAGATACGCAGTATTTT. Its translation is CASSMGDRGRIDTQYF. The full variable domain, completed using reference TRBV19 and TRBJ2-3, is DGGITQSPKYLFRKEGQNVTLSCEQNLNHDAMYWYRQDPGQGLRLIYYSQIVNDFQKGDIAEGYSVSREKKESFPLTVTSAQKNPTAFYLCASSMGDRGRIDTQYFGPGTRLTVL.

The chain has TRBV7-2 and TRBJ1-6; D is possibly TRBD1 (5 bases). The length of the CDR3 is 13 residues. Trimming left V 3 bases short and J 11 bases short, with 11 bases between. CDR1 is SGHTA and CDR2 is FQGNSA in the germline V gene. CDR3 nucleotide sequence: TGTGCCAGCAGCTTCTCGACAGATACACCCCTCCACTTT. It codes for CASSFSTDTPLHF.

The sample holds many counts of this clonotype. The CDR3 nucleotides read TGTGCCAGCAGTCTAGCGATTAGCACAGATACGCAGTATTTT. Its protein product is CASSLAISTDTQYF. The V and J genes are TRBV2 and TRBJ2-3, with D perhaps matching TRBD2 (6 bases). This CDR3 is 14 amino acids long. Between the trimmed V and J ends, which lost 5 bases and 0 bases, there was a span of 9 bases. The V gene's germline CDR1 is SNHLY and CDR2 FYNNEI.

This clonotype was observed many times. DNA of the CDR3: TGTGCCAGCAGTTTGGGGGGACTAGCGGTAGACAATGAGCAGTTCTTC. Its translation: CASSLGGLAVDNEQFF. The chain has TRBV28 and TRBJ2-1, with 11 nucleotides matching TRBD2. Germline loops: CDR1 MDHEN, CDR2 SYDVKM. The CDR3 spans 16 residues. Trimming removed 3 bases from V and 5 bases from J; junction bases left unmatched: 6.